Listed here is a single TCR beta chain. The CDR3 is made up of 11 amino acids. CDR1 is MNHNS, CDR2 SASEGT, per germline. V lost 8 bases and J 0 bases, leaving 4 bases between the germline ends. The data were taken from a study of Tregs in tolerant kidney transplant recipients. Repertoires were generated with immunoSEQ multiplex PCR, while TCRdb's copy carries only in-frame clones and drops some. Of under 100,000 clones listed, approximately 90% were seen once; the top ten hold roughly 4.7%. The genes are TRBV6-1 and TRBJ1-1; no clear D gene. This receptor was identified in a human donor in good health. The sample consisted of CD8+ T cells from blood. This CDR3 is CASHMNTEAFF. CDR3 nucleotides: TGTGCCAGCCACATGAACACTGAAGCTTTCTTT.